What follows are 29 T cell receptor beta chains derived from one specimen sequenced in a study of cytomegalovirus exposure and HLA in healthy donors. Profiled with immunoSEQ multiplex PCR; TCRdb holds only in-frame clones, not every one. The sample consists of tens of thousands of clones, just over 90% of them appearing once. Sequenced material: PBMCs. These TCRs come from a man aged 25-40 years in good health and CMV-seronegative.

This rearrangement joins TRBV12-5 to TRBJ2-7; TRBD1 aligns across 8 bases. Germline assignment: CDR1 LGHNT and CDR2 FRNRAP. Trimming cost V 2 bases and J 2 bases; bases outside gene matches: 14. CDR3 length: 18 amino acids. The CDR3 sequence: CASGLIHGGQVTPYEQYF. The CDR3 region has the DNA TGTGCTAGTGGTTTGATCCATGGGGGACAGGTGACTCCCTACGAGCAGTACTTC.

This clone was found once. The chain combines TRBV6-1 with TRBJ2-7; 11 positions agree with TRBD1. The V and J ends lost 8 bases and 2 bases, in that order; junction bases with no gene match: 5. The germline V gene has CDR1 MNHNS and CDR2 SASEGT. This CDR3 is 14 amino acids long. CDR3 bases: TGTGCCAGCCAGCCGGGACAGGGGGCCTACGAGCAGTACTTC. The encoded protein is CASQPGQGAYEQYF.

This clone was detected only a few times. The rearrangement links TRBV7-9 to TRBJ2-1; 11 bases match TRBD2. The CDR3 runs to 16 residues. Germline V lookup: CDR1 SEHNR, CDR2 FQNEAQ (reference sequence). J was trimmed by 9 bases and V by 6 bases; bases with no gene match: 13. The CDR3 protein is CASSSGGLAGVGEQFF. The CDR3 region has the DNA TGTGCCAGCAGTTCCGGTGGACTAGCGGGCGTGGGTGAGCAGTTCTTC. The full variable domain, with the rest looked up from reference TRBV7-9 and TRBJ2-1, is DTGVSQNPRHKITKRGQNVTFRCDPISEHNRLYWYRQTLGQGPEFLTYFQNEAQLEKSRLLSDRFSAERPKGSFSTLEIQRTEQGDSAMYLCASSSGGLAGVGEQFFGPGTRLTVL.

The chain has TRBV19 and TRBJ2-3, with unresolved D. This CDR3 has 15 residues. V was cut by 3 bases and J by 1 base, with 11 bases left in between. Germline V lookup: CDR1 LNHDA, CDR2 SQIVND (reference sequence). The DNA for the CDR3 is TGTGCCAGTAGTATCAGCAGGTTTGGCACAGATACGCAGTATTTT. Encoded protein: CASSISRFGTDTQYF.

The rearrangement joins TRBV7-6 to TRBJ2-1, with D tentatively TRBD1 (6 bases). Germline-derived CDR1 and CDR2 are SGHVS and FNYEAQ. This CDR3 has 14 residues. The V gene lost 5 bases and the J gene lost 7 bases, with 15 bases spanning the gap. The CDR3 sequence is CASSKAGEVNEQFF. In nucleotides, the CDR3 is TGTGCCAGCAGCAAGGCAGGGGAAGTGAATGAGCAGTTCTTC.

CDR3 sequence: CASSSTGDNQPQHF. For the CDR3, the DNA is TGTGCCAGCAGCAGCACAGGGGACAATCAGCCCCAGCATTTT. This chain connects TRBV28 to TRBJ1-5, with 7 bases aligning to TRBD1. The germline V gene encodes CDR1 MDHEN and CDR2 SYDVKM. V was pared by 6 bases and J by 3 bases, with 5 bases of the junction left unmatched. This CDR3 spans 14 amino acids. Full variable domain (rest looked up from reference TRBV28 and TRBJ1-5): DVKVTQSSRYLVKRTGEKVFLECVQDMDHENMFWYRQDPGLGLRLIYFSYDVKMKEKGDIPEGYSVSREKKERFSLILESASTNQTSMYLCASSSTGDNQPQHFGDGTRLSIL.

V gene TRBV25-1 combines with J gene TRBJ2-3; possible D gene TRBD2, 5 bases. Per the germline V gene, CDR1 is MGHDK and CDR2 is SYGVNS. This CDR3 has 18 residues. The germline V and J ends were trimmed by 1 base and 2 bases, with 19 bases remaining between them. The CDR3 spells CASSEFFRAPGDTDTQYF. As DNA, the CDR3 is TGTGCCAGCAGTGAATTCTTCCGGGCACCCGGGGACACAGATACGCAGTATTTT.

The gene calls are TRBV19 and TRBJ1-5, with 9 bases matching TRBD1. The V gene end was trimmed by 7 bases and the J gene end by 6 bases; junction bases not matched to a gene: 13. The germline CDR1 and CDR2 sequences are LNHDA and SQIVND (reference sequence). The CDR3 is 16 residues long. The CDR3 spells CASTGPTGGLGQPQHF. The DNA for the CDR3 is TGTGCCAGTACCGGACCTACAGGGGGCTTGGGTCAGCCCCAGCATTTT.

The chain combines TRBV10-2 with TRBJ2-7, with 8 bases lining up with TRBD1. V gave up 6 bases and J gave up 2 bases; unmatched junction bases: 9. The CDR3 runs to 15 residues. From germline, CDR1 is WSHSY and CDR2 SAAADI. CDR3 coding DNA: TGCGCCAGCAGCCAACGGACAGGGTCAACCTACGAGCAGTACTTC. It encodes CASSQRTGSTYEQYF.

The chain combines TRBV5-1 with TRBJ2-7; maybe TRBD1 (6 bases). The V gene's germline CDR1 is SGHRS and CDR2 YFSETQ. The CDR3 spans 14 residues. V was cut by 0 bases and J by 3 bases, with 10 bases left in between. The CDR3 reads CASSLAQGDYEQYF. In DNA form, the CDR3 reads TGCGCCAGCAGCTTGGCACAGGGCGACTACGAGCAGTACTTC.

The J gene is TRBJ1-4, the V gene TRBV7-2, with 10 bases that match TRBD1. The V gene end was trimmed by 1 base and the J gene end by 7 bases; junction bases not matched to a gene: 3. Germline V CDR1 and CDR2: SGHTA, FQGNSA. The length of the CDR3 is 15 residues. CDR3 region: CASSLGDRGGEKLFF. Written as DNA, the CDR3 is TGTGCCAGCAGCTTAGGGGACAGGGGTGGTGAAAAACTGTTTTTT.

The CDR3 region is CASSVVGGPNNEQFF. The CDR3 DNA is TGTGCCAGCAGCGTAGTGGGCGGGCCGAACAATGAGCAGTTCTTC. The rearrangement joins TRBV9 to TRBJ2-1; TRBD2 is a possible D gene (5 bases). CDR1 and CDR2 (germline): SGDLS, YYNGEE. Trimming removed 0 bases from V and 5 bases from J, with 12 bases in between. This CDR3 is 15 amino acids long.

The CDR3 loop is CASRYTGGLGYTIYF. The CDR3 DNA sequence: TGTGCCAGCAGATATACAGGGGGCCTGGGGTACACCATATATTTT. The rearrangement links TRBV28 to TRBJ1-3; 9 bases align to TRBD1. This CDR3 is 15 amino acids long. V lost 6 bases and J lost 8; bases outside the gene matches: 11. The germline V gene has CDR1 MDHEN and CDR2 SYDVKM.

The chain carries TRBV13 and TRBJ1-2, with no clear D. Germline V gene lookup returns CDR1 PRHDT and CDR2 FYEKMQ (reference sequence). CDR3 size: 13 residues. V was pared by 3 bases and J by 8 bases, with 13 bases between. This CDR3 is CASSFGAKEGYTF. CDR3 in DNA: TGTGCCAGCAGCTTCGGCGCGAAGGAGGGCTACACCTTC. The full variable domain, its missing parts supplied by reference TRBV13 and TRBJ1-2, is AAGVIQSPRHLIKEKRETATLKCYPIPRHDTVYWYQQGPGQDPQFLISFYEKMQSDKGSIPDRFSAQQFSDYHSELNMSSLELGDSALYFCASSFGAKEGYTFGSGTRLTVV.

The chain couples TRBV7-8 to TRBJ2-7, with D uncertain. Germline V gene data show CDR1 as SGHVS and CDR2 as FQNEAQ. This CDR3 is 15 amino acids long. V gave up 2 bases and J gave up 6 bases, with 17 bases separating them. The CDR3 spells CASSLPNLRLGEQYF. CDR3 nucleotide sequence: TGTGCCAGCAGCTTACCCAATCTGCGGTTGGGCGAGCAGTACTTC. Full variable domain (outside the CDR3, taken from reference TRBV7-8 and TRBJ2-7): GAGVSQSPRYKVAKRGQDVALRCDPISGHVSLFWYQQALGQGPEFLTYFQNEAQLDKSGLPSDRFFAERPEGSVSTLKIQRTQQEDSAVYLCASSLPNLRLGEQYFGPGTRLTVT.

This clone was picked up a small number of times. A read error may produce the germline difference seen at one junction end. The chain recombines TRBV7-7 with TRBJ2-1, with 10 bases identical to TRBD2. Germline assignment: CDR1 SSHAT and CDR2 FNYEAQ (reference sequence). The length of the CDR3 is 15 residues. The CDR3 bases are TGTGCTAGCAGCGCGTCGGGGCTAGCGGGAGCTGAGCAGTTCTTC. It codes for CASSASGLAGAEQFF.

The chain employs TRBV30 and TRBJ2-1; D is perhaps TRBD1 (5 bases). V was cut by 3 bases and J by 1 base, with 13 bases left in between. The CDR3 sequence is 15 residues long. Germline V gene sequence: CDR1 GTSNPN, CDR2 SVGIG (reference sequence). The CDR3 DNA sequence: TGTGCCTGGAGCGCCCACAGGAAATCCTACAATGAGCAGTTCTTC. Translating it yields CAWSAHRKSYNEQFF.

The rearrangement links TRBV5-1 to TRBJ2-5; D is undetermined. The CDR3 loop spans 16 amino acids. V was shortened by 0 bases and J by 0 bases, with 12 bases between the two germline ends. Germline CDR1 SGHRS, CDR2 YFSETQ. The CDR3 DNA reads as TGCGCCAGCAGCTTGGGGTCAGGAACCAACCAAGAGACCCAGTACTTC. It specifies CASSLGSGTNQETQYF.

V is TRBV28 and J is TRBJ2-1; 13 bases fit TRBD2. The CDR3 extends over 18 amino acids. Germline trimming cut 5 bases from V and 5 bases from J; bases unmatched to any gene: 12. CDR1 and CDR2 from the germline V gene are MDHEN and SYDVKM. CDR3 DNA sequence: TGTGCCAGCAGTCCACCAATACTAGCGGGGGGGGTCCACAATGAGCAGTTCTTC. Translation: CASSPPILAGGVHNEQFF.

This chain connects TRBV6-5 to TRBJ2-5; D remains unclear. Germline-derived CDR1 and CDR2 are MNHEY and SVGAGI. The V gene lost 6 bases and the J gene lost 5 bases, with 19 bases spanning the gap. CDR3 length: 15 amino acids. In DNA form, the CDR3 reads TGTGCCAGCAGCTCCCCATATAGGCGCGGCGAGACCCAGTACTTC. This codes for CASSSPYRRGETQYF.

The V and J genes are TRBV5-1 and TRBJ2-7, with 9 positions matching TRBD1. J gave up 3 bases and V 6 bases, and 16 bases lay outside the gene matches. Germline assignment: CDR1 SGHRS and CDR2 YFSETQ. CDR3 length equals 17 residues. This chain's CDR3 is CASTVDKSGQGFYEQYF. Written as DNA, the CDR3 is TGCGCCAGCACTGTAGATAAATCGGGACAGGGATTCTACGAGCAGTACTTC.

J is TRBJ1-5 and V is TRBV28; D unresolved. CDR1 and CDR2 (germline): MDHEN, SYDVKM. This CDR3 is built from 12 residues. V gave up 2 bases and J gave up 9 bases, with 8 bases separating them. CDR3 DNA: TGTGCCAGCAGTTTACTAGGTCGGCCCCAGCATTTT. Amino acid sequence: CASSLLGRPQHF.

In nucleotides, the CDR3 is TGTGCCAGCAGCAAAACCGGGACACCCCCAGGGGAAGCTTTCTTT. Translation gives CASSKTGTPPGEAFF. This chain links TRBV4-2 with TRBJ1-1; maybe TRBD1 (6 bases). Per germline, CDR1 LGHNA and CDR2 YNFKEQ. The CDR3 spans 15 residues. With 5 bases removed from V and 8 bases from J, the gap between germline ends came to 21 bases.

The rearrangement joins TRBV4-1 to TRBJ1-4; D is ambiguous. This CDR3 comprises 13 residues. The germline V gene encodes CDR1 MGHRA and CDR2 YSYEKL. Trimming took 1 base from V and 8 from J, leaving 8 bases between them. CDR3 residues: CASSQAPVEKLFF. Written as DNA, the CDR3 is TGCGCCAGCAGCCAAGCTCCGGTGGAAAAACTGTTTTTT.

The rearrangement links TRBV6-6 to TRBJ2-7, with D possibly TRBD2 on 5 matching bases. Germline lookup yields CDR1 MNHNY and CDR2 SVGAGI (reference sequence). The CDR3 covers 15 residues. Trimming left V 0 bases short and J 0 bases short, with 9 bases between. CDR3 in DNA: TGTGCCAGCAGTTACTCGGGTGCGGGCTCCTACGAGCAGTACTTC. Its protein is CASSYSGAGSYEQYF.

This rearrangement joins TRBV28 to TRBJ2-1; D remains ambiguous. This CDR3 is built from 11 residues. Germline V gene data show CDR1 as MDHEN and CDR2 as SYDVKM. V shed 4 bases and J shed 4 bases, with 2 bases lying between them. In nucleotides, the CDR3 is TGTGCCAGCAGTTCATACAATGAGCAGTTCTTC. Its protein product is CASSSYNEQFF.

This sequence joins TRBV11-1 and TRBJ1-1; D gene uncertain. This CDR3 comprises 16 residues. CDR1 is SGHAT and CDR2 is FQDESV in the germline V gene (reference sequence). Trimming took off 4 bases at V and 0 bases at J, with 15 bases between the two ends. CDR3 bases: TGTGCCAGCAGCTCTAAAAAGACATCCCTGAACACTGAAGCTTTCTTT. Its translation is CASSSKKTSLNTEAFF.

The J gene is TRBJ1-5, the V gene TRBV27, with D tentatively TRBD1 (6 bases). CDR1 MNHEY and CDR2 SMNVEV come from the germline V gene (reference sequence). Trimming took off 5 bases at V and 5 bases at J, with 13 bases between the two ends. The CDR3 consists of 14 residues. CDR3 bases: TGTGCCAGCAGTACAAACAGGGTGGATCAGCCCCAGCATTTT. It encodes CASSTNRVDQPQHF.

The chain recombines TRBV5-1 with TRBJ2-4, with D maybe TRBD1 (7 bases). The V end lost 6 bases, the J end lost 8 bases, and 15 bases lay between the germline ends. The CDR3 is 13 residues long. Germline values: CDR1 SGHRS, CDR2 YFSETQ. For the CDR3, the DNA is TGCGCCAGCACGACAGGGTCGGGGGACATTCAGTACTTC. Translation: CASTTGSGDIQYF.